One sample yielded the 3 T cell receptor beta chains listed below, sequenced in a study of T cell responses to AZD1222 COVID-19 vaccine. Some clones are missing from TCRdb's copy, which holds only in-frame ones; the method was immunoSEQ multiplex PCR. The repertoire holds around 140,000 clones, with 80% to 95% as singletons. The sample in question was peripheral blood, obtained on day 0 of AZD1222 vaccination. Receptors originate from an adult in good health.

This clone has only a few counts. The chain recombines TRBV7-9 with TRBJ1-4; no firm D call. Germline V lookup: CDR1 SEHNR, CDR2 FQNEAQ (reference sequence). The CDR3 sequence is 12 residues long. Trimming stripped 1 base from V and 9 bases from J, with 6 bases between. CDR3 DNA sequence: TGTGCCAGCAGCTTAGACCCCAAAAAACTGTTTTTT. Protein sequence: CASSLDPKKLFF.

V usage is TRBV19 and J usage is TRBJ2-5, with 9 bases that match TRBD1. The trim removed 5 bases at V and 5 bases at J, leaving 9 bases unmatched. This CDR3 is built from 15 residues. CDR1 and CDR2 from the germline V gene are LNHDA and SQIVND (reference sequence). CDR3 region: CASSPRTGVRETQYF. CDR3 nucleotide sequence: TGTGCCAGTAGTCCGAGGACAGGGGTAAGGGAGACCCAGTACTTC.

J is TRBJ2-3 and V is TRBV5-1, with TRBD2 identical over 14 bases. The length of the CDR3 is 16 residues. Germline V gene lookup returns CDR1 SGHRS and CDR2 YFSETQ. With 3 bases clipped from V and 7 bases from J, the junction kept 7 bases outside the gene matches. The CDR3 nucleotides read TGCGCCAGCAGCTCGGGACTAGCGGGAGAGGTAAATACGCAGTATTTT. Protein product: CASSSGLAGEVNTQYF.